These 13 T cell receptor beta chains came from one sample sequenced in a study of shared clonotypes between healthy human individuals. Naive CD8 cells lacked CD45RO and underwent positive selection for CCR7, leaving out terminally differentiated effector memory CD45RA+ cells. This table comes from immunoSEQ multiplex PCR, and its TCRdb copy is limited to in-frame clones, with some not included. This sample has some 2,100,000 clones; about 92% occur once, and the top ten carry more than 1.5%. The source material was naive CD8+ T cells from PBMCs. Receptors were obtained from a man aged 18 to 30 in good health. Some clones in this sample may be carry-over from other donors' samples.

This chain links TRBV6-5 with TRBJ2-1; possibly TRBD1 or TRBD2 for D (5 bases each). V was clipped by 6 bases and J by 7 bases, with 16 bases between them. Germline V gives CDR1 MNHEY, CDR2 SVGAGI. CDR3 length: 14 amino acids. For the CDR3, the DNA is TGTGCCAGCAGCTGGGACGGCCCAGGGAATGAGCAGTTCTTC. Its translation: CASSWDGPGNEQFF.

The chain carries TRBV19 and TRBJ2-2, with 9 nucleotides matching TRBD1. CDR3 length: 17 amino acids. The ends lost 6 bases at V and 2 bases at J; junction bases unmatched: 10. CDR1 LNHDA and CDR2 SQIVND come from the germline V gene (reference sequence). CDR3 region: CASSFFWDRENTGELFF. CDR3 bases: TGTGCCAGTAGCTTCTTTTGGGACAGGGAAAACACCGGGGAGCTGTTTTTT.

The CDR3 DNA reads as TGTGCCAGCAGCTTCTCAGGCCAGAGCTTTGCAGATACGCAGTATTTT. It translates to CASSFSGQSFADTQYF. This chain joins TRBV13 and TRBJ2-3; D remains unclear. The CDR3 is made up of 16 amino acids. V lost 3 bases to trimming and J lost 4 bases, with 17 bases between them. Germline CDR1 and CDR2: PRHDT and FYEKMQ (reference sequence).

The chain recombines TRBV2 with TRBJ2-1, with TRBD2 identical over 10 bases. This CDR3 is built from 16 residues. Germline CDR1 SNHLY, CDR2 FYNNEI. Losses at the gene ends were 4 bases for V and 4 bases for J; bases not matched to a gene: 7. The chain's CDR3 is CASSGGLAAIYNEQFF. In DNA, the CDR3 is TGTGCCAGCAGTGGTGGACTAGCGGCGATTTACAATGAGCAGTTCTTC.

The chain combines TRBV27 with TRBJ2-2; 10 bases map to TRBD2. CDR3 size: 17 residues. V trimming: 2 bases; J trimming: 6 bases; junction bases outside the gene matches: 9. Germline-derived CDR1 and CDR2 are MNHEY and SMNVEV (reference sequence). CDR3 in DNA: TGTGCCAGCAGTTTAACTGCTAGCGGGAGTAGGGCCGGGGAGCTGTTTTTT. It codes for CASSLTASGSRAGELFF.

J is TRBJ2-2 and V is TRBV7-2, with 8 bases that match TRBD2. The CDR3 contains 19 residues. V shed 5 bases, J shed 5 bases, and the junction held 19 bases outside the gene matches. The germline V gene has CDR1 SGHTA and CDR2 FQGNSA. In DNA form, the CDR3 reads TGTGCCAGCAGCGCTCCTTCTATCGTTCTAGCGGGCAATACCGGGGAGCTGTTTTTT. Amino acids: CASSAPSIVLAGNTGELFF.

The chain combines TRBV11-2 with TRBJ2-3; TRBD2 matches 7 bases. This CDR3 spans 15 amino acids. CDR1 and CDR2 from the germline V gene are SGHAT and FQNNGV. Trimming cost V 8 bases and J 0 bases; bases outside gene matches: 8. For the CDR3, the DNA is TGTGCCAGCGCCGGTCTAGCGGTTAGCACAGATACGCAGTATTTT. It encodes CASAGLAVSTDTQYF.

V is TRBV2 and J is TRBJ1-2, with 7 positions matching TRBD1. Germline loops: CDR1 SNHLY, CDR2 FYNNEI. The CDR3 is made up of 14 amino acids. J lost 0 bases, V lost 6 bases, and 4 bases had no gene match. The CDR3 spells CASSGQDPNYGYTF. CDR3 sequence (DNA): TGTGCCAGCAGCGGACAGGATCCTAACTATGGCTACACCTTC.

CDR3 region: CATRTRAAPPYEQYF. For the CDR3, the DNA is TGTGCCACCAGGACCAGAGCGGCCCCACCCTACGAGCAGTACTTC. The chain is built from TRBV28 and TRBJ2-7; TRBD2 might be the D (5 bases). From germline, CDR1 is MDHEN and CDR2 SYDVKM. CDR3 length: 15 residues. V was clipped by 10 bases and J by 2 bases, with 21 bases between them.

The chain recombines TRBV6-5 with TRBJ2-1, with no clear D. Germline V CDR1 and CDR2: MNHEY, SVGAGI. V lost 0 bases and J lost 6, with 15 bases in between. This CDR3 region has 16 residues. As DNA, the CDR3 is TGTGCCAGCAGTTACTCGTTTAGTTCTGGGGTCAATGAGCAGTTCTTC. Its translation: CASSYSFSSGVNEQFF.

The chain joins TRBV4-1 to TRBJ1-3; no definite D call. Trimming removed 1 base from V and 0 bases from J, with 7 bases in between. The germline V gene has CDR1 MGHRA and CDR2 YSYEKL. CDR3 length: 15 amino acids. CDR3 nucleotides: TGCGCCAGCAGCCAAGTGATTCCCTCTGGAAACACCATATATTTT. Amino acids: CASSQVIPSGNTIYF.

A note on this clone: Within the sample, other DNA sequences also encode this same CDR3. The genes are TRBV7-9 and TRBJ2-7; TRBD2 aligns across 13 bases. Germline values: CDR1 SEHNR, CDR2 FQNEAQ (reference sequence). The CDR3 runs to 15 residues. The V gene end was trimmed by 4 bases and the J gene end by 3 bases; junction bases not matched to a gene: 3. Written as DNA, the CDR3 is TGTGCCAGCAGCTCCTGGACTAGCGGGAGCTACGAGCAGTACTTC. Translated, it gives CASSSWTSGSYEQYF. Together with reference TRBV7-9 and TRBJ2-7, the CDR3 gives the full variable domain: DTGVSQNPRHKITKRGQNVTFRCDPISEHNRLYWYRQTLGQGPEFLTYFQNEAQLEKSRLLSDRFSAERPKGSFSTLEIQRTEQGDSAMYLCASSSWTSGSYEQYFGPGTRLTVT.

The rearrangement joins TRBV4-1 to TRBJ2-7; D is unclear. The CDR3 length is 14 residues. The germline V and J ends were trimmed by 4 bases and 0 bases, with 10 bases remaining between them. Germline loops: CDR1 MGHRA, CDR2 YSYEKL. This CDR3 is CASSPRGVSYEQYF. The CDR3 DNA follows: TGCGCCAGCAGCCCCCGAGGAGTCTCCTACGAGCAGTACTTC.